Listed below are T cell receptor beta chains from one sample, sequenced in a study of blood T cell repertoires in COVID-19. The method was immunoSEQ multiplex PCR; TCRdb's version includes in-frame clones alone and lacks a portion of them. The repertoire holds a few hundred thousand clones, with approximately 90% as singletons. Sequencing input: PBMCs or T cells enriched from blood (not recorded which). These receptors originate from a woman between 45 and 65 years old who had recovered from COVID-19. Both conserved end residues are part of each CDR3.

j_gene,v_gene,CDR3aa
TRBJ1-3,TRBV9,CASSPQGNTIYF
TRBJ2-7,TRBV5-1,CASSLGAGVVRYEQYF
TRBJ2-1,TRBV9,CASSAGLAGFNEQFF
TRBJ1-2,TRBV27,CASSFSPSTGTGDYGYTF
TRBJ2-3,TRBV4-3,CASSRTSSYTDTQYF
TRBJ2-6,TRBV5-1,CASSLPRFSGDSSGANVLTF
TRBJ2-6,TRBV28,CASSQKTDTGANVLTF
TRBJ1-1,TRBV10-3,CAISEGQLNTEAFF
TRBJ2-1,TRBV11-2,CASSSDWYNEQFF
TRBJ2-7,TRBV18,CASSPGDTSYEQYF
TRBJ1-5,TRBV3-1/TRBV3-2,CASSLQGPNQPQHF
TRBJ2-5,TRBV28,CASSSGAQETQYF
TRBJ1-5,TRBV6-5,CASRQDRGDNQPQHF
TRBJ1-6,TRBV6-4,CASSEVDSSPLHF
TRBJ1-4,TRBV6-1,CASRGGEKLFF
TRBJ2-3,TRBV7-2,CASSLPGTSGRESQYF
TRBJ2-7,TRBV19,CASSINAGGPYEQYF
TRBJ1-1,TRBV14,CASSLNGGTTEAFF
TRBJ1-1,TRBV7-9,CASSLVRGRLNTEAFF
TRBJ1-4,TRBV27,CASSSHTLRAINEKLFF
TRBJ2-3,TRBV7-2,CASSLEGRGWDTQYF
TRBJ1-1,TRBV6-2/TRBV6-3,CASSYRRGENTEAFF
TRBJ2-3,TRBV29-1,CSVGPSGSTDTQYF
TRBJ1-6,TRBV6-4,CASSDLENSPLHF
TRBJ2-1,TRBV6-5,CASSSGLAGDYNEQFF
TRBJ1-1,TRBV18,CASSRVGGLGTEAFF
TRBJ1-5,TRBV12-3/TRBV12-4,CASSPRQDQPQHF
TRBJ2-7,TRBV2,CASSETSGSEQYF
TRBJ1-3,TRBV3-1/TRBV3-2,CASSLRTGGGNTIYF
TRBJ2-1,TRBV3-1/TRBV3-2,CASSHPSRTSGSSNEQFF
TRBJ2-7,TRBV20-1,CSAWAGYEQYF
TRBJ2-7,TRBV29-1,CSAQREGYEQYF
TRBJ1-1,TRBV5-1,CASSWTAINTEAFF
TRBJ1-2,TRBV5-6,CASSSGTGTGHYGYTF
TRBJ1-3,TRBV10-3,CAITNTGSSGNTIYF
TRBJ2-1,TRBV7-9,CASSFTSGRKNEQFF
TRBJ1-4,TRBV15,CATSREGETREKLFF
TRBJ2-7,TRBV20-1,CSPSPAYEQYF
TRBJ2-5,TRBV7-8,CASSLAGVRQETQYF
TRBJ1-1,TRBV5-1,CASRAHRDTEAFF
TRBJ1-1,TRBV11-3,CASSKGQGAMNTEAFF
TRBJ2-1,TRBV7-3,CASSLGLARDEQFF
TRBJ1-2,TRBV5-4,CASSLELGDTNYGYTF
TRBJ1-3,TRBV5-4,CASSSRDSSGNTIYF
TRBJ2-6,TRBV21-1,CASSRGTGANVLTF
TRBJ1-1,TRBV4-1,CASSLLTGRGQGRTEAFF
TRBJ2-3,TRBV9,CASSPSGSTDTQYF
TRBJ1-4,TRBV27,CASTRADSLNEKLFF
TRBJ1-5,TRBV10-1,CASSESACRGDQPQHF
TRBJ1-5,TRBV6-5,CASSQTGDQPQHF
TRBJ1-1,TRBV29-1,CSVRTDMNTEAFF
TRBJ2-3,TRBV4-3,CASSQAGLVGTQYF